A single sample gave rise to the 14 T cell receptor beta chains below, sequenced in a study of cytomegalovirus exposure and HLA in healthy donors. Amplification used 60 Vbeta primers and 13 Jbeta primers. Here immunoSEQ multiplex PCR was the method, and the copy in TCRdb shows in-frame clones only, minus some. The sample lists hundreds of thousands of clones, roughly 82% occurring once. Material for sequencing was PBMCs. Receptor source: a man between 35 and 55 years old in good health and CMV-seropositive.

The V gene is TRBV28, the J gene TRBJ2-7; tentative D call: TRBD1 (6 bases). The CDR3 sequence is 15 residues long. Looked up from germline, CDR1 is MDHEN and CDR2 is SYDVKM. Between the trimmed V and J ends, which lost 5 bases and 0 bases, there was a span of 14 bases. CDR3 nucleotides: TGTGCCAGCAGTCCGGGGACATCCAGCTCCTACGAGCAGTACGTC. It translates to CASSPGTSSSYEQYV.

V is TRBV4-1 and J is TRBJ2-7; D remains ambiguous. Germline CDR1 MGHRA, CDR2 YSYEKL. The V gene lost 0 bases and the J gene lost 3 bases, with 9 bases spanning the gap. The CDR3 is 14 amino acids. The CDR3 sequence: CASSQDEPIYEQYF. Written as DNA, the CDR3 is TGCGCCAGCAGCCAAGATGAACCTATCTACGAGCAGTACTTC.

Only one count was recorded for this clone. The V and J genes are TRBV29-1 and TRBJ2-3; 14 bases line up with TRBD2. J lost 4 bases, V lost 5 bases, and 5 bases had no gene match. This CDR3 region has 15 residues. Germline assignment: CDR1 SQVTM and CDR2 ANQGSEA. DNA of the CDR3: TGCAGCGTTCTTGGACTAGCGGGAGGCCCAGATACGCAGTATTTT. Its translation: CSVLGLAGGPDTQYF.

The V call is TRBV30, the J call TRBJ2-7; 10 nucleotides agree with TRBD2. Germline V gene data show CDR1 as GTSNPN and CDR2 as SVGIG (reference sequence). Unmatched junction bases numbered 12, after V lost 4 bases and J lost 3 bases. The CDR3 covers 16 residues. The CDR3 DNA sequence: TGTGCCTGGACCCTTAAAGGACTAGCGGACAGCTACGAGCAGTACGTC. Protein product: CAWTLKGLADSYEQYV.

The count of this clone is one. The chain has TRBV29-1 and TRBJ2-2; no clear D. Germline V gene lookup returns CDR1 SQVTM and CDR2 ANQGSEA. V shed 8 bases and J shed 1 base, with 8 bases lying between them. CDR3 length: 12 residues. CDR3: CSLRQNTGELFF. The DNA for the CDR3 is TGCAGCCTCAGACAGAACACCGGGGAGCTGTTTTTT.

The chain couples TRBV5-1 to TRBJ2-1; 9 nucleotides align to TRBD2. CDR3 length: 15 amino acids. CDR1 SGHRS and CDR2 YFSETQ come from the germline V gene. V lost 8 bases and J lost 5; bases outside the gene matches: 11. Here the CDR3 reads CASRLVAGAHNEQFF. The CDR3 nucleotides read TGCGCCAGTCGCCTTGTAGCGGGAGCTCACAATGAGCAGTTCTTC.

The V and J genes are TRBV7-3 and TRBJ1-5, with 9 bases aligning to TRBD1. V shed 5 bases and J 9 bases; nucleotides not matched to a gene: 8. Germline values: CDR1 SGHTA, CDR2 FQGTGA. The CDR3 length is 14 residues. In nucleotides, the CDR3 is TGTGCCAGCAGCCCCGGGACAGGGAAAGGGCCCCAGCATTTT. This encodes CASSPGTGKGPQHF.

This chain uses TRBV7-9 with TRBJ1-1; D possibly corresponds to TRBD1 (5 bases). Germline CDR1 reads SEHNR; CDR2 reads FQNEAQ (reference sequence). The CDR3 sequence is 15 residues long. Trimming removed 2 bases from V and 1 base from J, with 11 bases in between. CDR3 residues: CASSLFTGRNTEAFF. CDR3 bases: TGTGCCAGCAGCTTATTCACAGGAAGGAACACTGAAGCTTTCTTT.

This chain links TRBV6-5 with TRBJ2-3; D gene unclear. V dropped 4 bases and J dropped 1 base, with 6 bases sitting between them. From germline, CDR1 is MNHEY and CDR2 SVGAGI. The CDR3 extends over 13 amino acids. This CDR3 is CASSWQGTDTQYF. The CDR3 DNA is TGTGCCAGCAGTTGGCAGGGCACAGATACGCAGTATTTT.

V and J are TRBV6-5 and TRBJ1-1; perhaps TRBD1 as D (5 bases). Trimming removed 8 bases from V and 5 bases from J, with 21 bases in between. CDR1 and CDR2 (germline): MNHEY, SVGAGI. The CDR3 contains 15 residues. CDR3 sequence: CASWAGGTPQTEAFF. The CDR3, as DNA: TGTGCCAGCTGGGCCGGGGGGACCCCCCAGACTGAAGCTTTCTTT.

The chain joins TRBV29-1 to TRBJ2-1, with 9 nucleotides matching TRBD2. The CDR3 runs 17 residues. V shed 6 bases and J 3 bases; nucleotides not matched to a gene: 15. Germline CDR1 reads SQVTM; CDR2 reads ANQGSEA. DNA of the CDR3: TGCAGCGTCGAGGGCCTGGTGGCTAGCGGGATCTACAATGAGCAGTTCTTC. It codes for CSVEGLVASGIYNEQFF.

The rearrangement joins TRBV28 to TRBJ2-6, with D possibly being TRBD2 (5 bases). V lost 4 bases to trimming and J lost 0 bases, with 7 bases between them. Germline V gene sequence: CDR1 MDHEN, CDR2 SYDVKM. This CDR3 spans 15 amino acids. In DNA, the CDR3 is TGTGCCAGCAGTTGGACTGGCTCTGGGGCCAACGTCCTGACTTTC. This gives the protein CASSWTGSGANVLTF. Filled out from reference TRBV28 and TRBJ2-6, the complete variable domain reads DVKVTQSSRYLVKRTGEKVFLECVQDMDHENMFWYRQDPGLGLRLIYFSYDVKMKEKGDIPEGYSVSREKKERFSLILESASTNQTSMYLCASSWTGSGANVLTFGAGSRLTVL.

V is TRBV15 and J is TRBJ2-1, with 7 bases fitting TRBD2. V shed 0 bases and J 7 bases; nucleotides not matched to a gene: 15. Germline values: CDR1 LNHNV, CDR2 YYDKDF (reference sequence). The CDR3 totals 18 residues. CDR3 coding DNA: TGTGCCACCAGCAGAGATCTTTCGCGGCGGGAGAAGTGGAATGAGCAGTTCTTC. This translates into CATSRDLSRREKWNEQFF.

The V and J genes are TRBV14 and TRBJ1-1; no firm D call. The CDR3 length is 14 residues. Germline CDR1 is SGHDN and CDR2 is FVKESK. V was shortened by 3 bases and J by 5 bases, with 13 bases between the two germline ends. The CDR3 loop is CASSQQPGGTEAFF. In DNA, the CDR3 is TGTGCCAGCAGCCAGCAGCCCGGAGGGACTGAAGCTTTCTTT.